This T cell receptor beta chain appears in the sequencing data of a study of beta chain features in type 1 diabetes. In all sorted populations, purity surpassed 95%. Study results and caveats: Among all four CD4+ subsets, Type 1 diabetes patients had TCRB CDR3s that were moderately but significantly shorter. High TCR expression in some cells could lead to their over-representation in cDNA sequencing.

Since all of the isolated RNA was reverse transcribed, expressed TCRB transcripts were what got sequenced. The repertoire was sequenced with immunoSEQ multiplex PCR; TCRdb's copy has only in-frame clones and lacks some. This table has roughly 150,000 clones, around 10% appearing once. About this clone: Its cognate antigen is unknown.

Trimming cost V 4 bases and J 4 bases, with 17 bases left between them. Germline CDR1 is SGHTA and CDR2 is FQGNSA. This CDR3 has 15 residues. The chain joins TRBV7-2 to TRBJ2-7; TRBD2 is a possible D gene (6 bases). This TCR was recovered from a man aged 18-30 years in good health. Sample: central memory CD4+ T cells from blood. The CDR3 region is CASSSDPGVRYEQYF. CDR3 bases: TGTGCCAGCAGCTCCGACCCGGGAGTTCGTTACGAGCAGTACTTC.